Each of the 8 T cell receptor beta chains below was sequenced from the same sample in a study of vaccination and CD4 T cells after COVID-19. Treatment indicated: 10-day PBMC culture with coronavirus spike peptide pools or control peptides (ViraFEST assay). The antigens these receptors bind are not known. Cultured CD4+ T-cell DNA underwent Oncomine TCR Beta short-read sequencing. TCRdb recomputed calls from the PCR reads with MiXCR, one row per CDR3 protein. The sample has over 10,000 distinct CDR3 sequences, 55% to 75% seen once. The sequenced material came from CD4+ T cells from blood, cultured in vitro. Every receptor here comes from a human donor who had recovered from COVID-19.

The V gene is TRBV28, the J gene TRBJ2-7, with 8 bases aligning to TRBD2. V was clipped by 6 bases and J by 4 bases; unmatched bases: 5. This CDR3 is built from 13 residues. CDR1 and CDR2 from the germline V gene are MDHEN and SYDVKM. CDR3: CASSRGGLYEQYF. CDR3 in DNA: TGTGCCAGCAGCCGGGGGGGGCTTTACGAGCAGTACTTC.

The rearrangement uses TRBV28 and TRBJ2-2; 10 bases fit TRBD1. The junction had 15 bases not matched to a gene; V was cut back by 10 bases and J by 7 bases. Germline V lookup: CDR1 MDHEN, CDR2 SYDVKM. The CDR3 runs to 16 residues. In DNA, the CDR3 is TGTGCCACCTTCGCCACACCTGGGACAGGGGACGGGGAGCTGTTTTTT. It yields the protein CATFATPGTGDGELFF. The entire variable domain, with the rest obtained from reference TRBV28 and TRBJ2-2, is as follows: DVKVTQSSRYLVKRTGEKVFLECVQDMDHENMFWYRQDPGLGLRLIYFSYDVKMKEKGDIPEGYSVSREKKERFSLILESASTNQTSMYLCATFATPGTGDGELFFGEGSRLTVL.

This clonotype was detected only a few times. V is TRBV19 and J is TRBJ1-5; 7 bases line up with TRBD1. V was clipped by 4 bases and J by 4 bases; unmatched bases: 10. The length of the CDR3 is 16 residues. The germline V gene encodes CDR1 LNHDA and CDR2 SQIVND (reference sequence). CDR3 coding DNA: TGTGCCAGTAGTACAACCTCGACAGGGAAGAATCAGCCCCAGCATTTT. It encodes CASSTTSTGKNQPQHF.

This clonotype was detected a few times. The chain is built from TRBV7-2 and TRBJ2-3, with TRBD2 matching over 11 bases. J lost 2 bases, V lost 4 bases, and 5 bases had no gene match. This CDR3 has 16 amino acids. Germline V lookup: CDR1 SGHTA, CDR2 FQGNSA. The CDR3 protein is CASSSGLAGITDTQYF. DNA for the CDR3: TGTGCCAGCAGCTCCGGACTAGCGGGTATCACAGATACGCAGTATTTT.

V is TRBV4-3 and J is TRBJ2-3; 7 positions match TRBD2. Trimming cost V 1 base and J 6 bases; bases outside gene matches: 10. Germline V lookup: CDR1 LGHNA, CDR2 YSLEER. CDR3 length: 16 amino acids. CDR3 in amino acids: CASSQAWLAAEDTQYF. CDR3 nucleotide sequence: TGCGCCAGCAGCCAAGCTTGGCTAGCGGCGGAGGATACGCAGTATTTT.

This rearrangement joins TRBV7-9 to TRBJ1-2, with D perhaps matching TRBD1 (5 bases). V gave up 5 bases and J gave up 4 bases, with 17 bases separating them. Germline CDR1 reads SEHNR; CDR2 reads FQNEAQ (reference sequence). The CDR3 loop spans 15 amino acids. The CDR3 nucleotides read TGTGCCAGCAGCGCCCAGGGAATACCTGCCTATGGCTACACCTTC. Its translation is CASSAQGIPAYGYTF.

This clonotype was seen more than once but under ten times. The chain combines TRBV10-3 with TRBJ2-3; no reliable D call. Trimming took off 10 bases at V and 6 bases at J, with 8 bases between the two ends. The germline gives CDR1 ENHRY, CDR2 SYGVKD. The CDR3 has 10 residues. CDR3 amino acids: CATGQDTQYF. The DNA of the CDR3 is TGTGCCACGGGCCAGGATACGCAGTATTTT.

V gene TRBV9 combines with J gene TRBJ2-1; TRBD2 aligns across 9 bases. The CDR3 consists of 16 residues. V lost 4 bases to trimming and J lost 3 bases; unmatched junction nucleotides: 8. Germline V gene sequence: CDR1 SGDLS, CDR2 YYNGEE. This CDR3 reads CASSRGLAIGYNEQFF. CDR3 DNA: TGTGCCAGCAGCCGGGGACTAGCAATCGGCTACAATGAGCAGTTCTTC.